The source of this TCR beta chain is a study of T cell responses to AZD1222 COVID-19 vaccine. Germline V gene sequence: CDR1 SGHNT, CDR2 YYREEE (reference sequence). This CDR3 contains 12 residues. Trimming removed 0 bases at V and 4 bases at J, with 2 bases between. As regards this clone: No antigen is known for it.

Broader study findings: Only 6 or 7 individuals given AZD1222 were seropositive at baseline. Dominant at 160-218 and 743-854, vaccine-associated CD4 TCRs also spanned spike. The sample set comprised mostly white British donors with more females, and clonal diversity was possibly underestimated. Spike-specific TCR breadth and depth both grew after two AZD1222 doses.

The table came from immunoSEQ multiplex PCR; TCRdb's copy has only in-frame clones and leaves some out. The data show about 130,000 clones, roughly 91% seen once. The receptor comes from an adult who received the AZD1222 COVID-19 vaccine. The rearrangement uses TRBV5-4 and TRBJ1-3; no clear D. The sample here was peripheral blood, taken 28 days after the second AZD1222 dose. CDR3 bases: TGTGCCAGCAGCTTGGGGGGAAACACCATATATTTT. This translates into CASSLGGNTIYF.